These 20 T cell receptor beta chains were sequenced from one sample in a study of CD8 T cells in Susac syndrome. It was with random hexamers that roughly 0.45 to 1 ug RNA was reverse transcribed. Via MiXCR, TCRdb re-called the immunoSEQ multiplex PCR reads, giving one row per CDR3 protein. The sample lists under 200,000 distinct CDR3 sequences; 92% were seen once. Material for sequencing was CD4+ T cells from PBMCs. The receptors here all came from a human donor in good health.

This clonotype was seen once. The CDR3 sequence: CASSGDRVQYF. CDR3 sequence (DNA): TGTGCCAGCAGTGGGGACAGGGTCCAGTACTTC. This chain connects TRBV28 to TRBJ2-4, with TRBD1 matching over 9 bases. The V segment lost 5 bases and the J segment 13 bases; nucleotides outside the gene matches: 3. Germline-derived CDR1 and CDR2 are MDHEN and SYDVKM. The CDR3 spans 11 residues.

V is TRBV2 and J is TRBJ1-1; possible D gene TRBD1, 6 bases. This CDR3 region has 13 residues. With 10 bases removed from V and 3 bases from J, the gap between germline ends came to 15 bases. Germline V gene data show CDR1 as SNHLY and CDR2 as FYNNEI. The CDR3 spells CATCGGRDTEAFF. The CDR3 DNA reads as TGTGCCACCTGTGGGGGCCGGGACACTGAAGCTTTCTTT.

The chain joins TRBV20-1 to TRBJ2-2; D gene uncertain. Germline CDR1 DFQATT, CDR2 SNEGSKA (reference sequence). CDR3 size: 13 residues. V was pared by 8 bases and J by 0 bases, with 10 bases between. For the CDR3, the DNA is TGCAGTTCGGCTCCCTCGAACACCGGGGAGCTGTTTTTT. It specifies CSSAPSNTGELFF.

The gene calls are TRBV29-1 and TRBJ1-2; D unresolved. Trimming took off 3 bases at V and 4 bases at J, with 9 bases between the two ends. The CDR3 sequence is 12 residues long. Germline CDR1 reads SQVTM; CDR2 reads ANQGSEA. The CDR3 protein is CSVEAGSYGYTF. CDR3 DNA: TGCAGCGTTGAGGCGGGGTCCTATGGCTACACCTTC.

Only one count was recorded for this clonotype. V usage is TRBV28 and J usage is TRBJ2-7, with 7 bases matching TRBD2. V gave up 11 bases and J gave up 0 bases; unmatched junction bases: 4. The CDR3 spans 12 residues. Germline CDR1 is MDHEN and CDR2 is SYDVKM. CDR3 residues: CAAAGDSYEQYF. CDR3 DNA: TGTGCCGCCGCGGGGGACTCCTACGAGCAGTACTTC.

The chain recombines TRBV5-1 with TRBJ2-4, with 7 bases that match TRBD1. The V gene end was trimmed by 4 bases and the J gene end by 9 bases; junction bases not matched to a gene: 13. The length of the CDR3 is 15 residues. Germline CDR1 SGHRS, CDR2 YFSETQ. Written as DNA, the CDR3 is TGCGCCAGCAGCGCGCAGGGGGTTGGGGATAGCATTCAGTACTTC. Encoded protein: CASSAQGVGDSIQYF. The full variable domain, with the rest looked up from reference TRBV5-1 and TRBJ2-4, is KAGVTQTPRYLIKTRGQQVTLSCSPISGHRSVSWYQQTPGQGLQFLFEYFSETQRNKGNFPGRFSGRQFSNSRSEMNVSTLELGDSALYLCASSAQGVGDSIQYFGAGTRLSVL.

The chain joins TRBV5-1 to TRBJ2-7; TRBD1 matches at 8 bases. In germline, CDR1 is SGHRS, CDR2 YFSETQ. The junction had 15 bases not matched to a gene; V was cut back by 0 bases and J by 4 bases. CDR3 length: 18 residues. The DNA of the CDR3 is TGCGCCAGCAGCTTGGACCCCCCTCAGGGGGCGCAAGGGTACGAGCAGTACTTC. Amino acids: CASSLDPPQGAQGYEQYF. The full variable domain, its missing parts supplied by reference TRBV5-1 and TRBJ2-7, is KAGVTQTPRYLIKTRGQQVTLSCSPISGHRSVSWYQQTPGQGLQFLFEYFSETQRNKGNFPGRFSGRQFSNSRSEMNVSTLELGDSALYLCASSLDPPQGAQGYEQYFGPGTRLTVT.

This clonotype was found a few times. The chain recombines TRBV14 with TRBJ1-1; D unresolved. The CDR3 covers 12 residues. The V end was cut by 6 bases, the J end by 1 base, with 6 bases between. The V gene's germline CDR1 is SGHDN and CDR2 FVKESK. The CDR3 region is CASSLRNTEAFF. The CDR3 DNA follows: TGTGCCAGCAGTCTACGGAACACTGAAGCTTTCTTT.

The chain links TRBV7-9 to TRBJ2-2; D is unresolved. CDR1 SEHNR and CDR2 FQNEAQ come from the germline V gene (reference sequence). Trimming removed 0 bases from V and 4 bases from J, with 12 bases in between. This CDR3 comprises 16 residues. Here the CDR3 reads CASSLAELSTTGELFF. The DNA for the CDR3 is TGTGCCAGCAGCTTAGCAGAATTGTCGACCACCGGGGAGCTGTTTTTT.

CDR3: CASSPQGQGEQPQHF. CDR3 DNA: TGTGCCAGCTCACCGCAGGGACAGGGGGAACAGCCCCAGCATTTT. This rearrangement joins TRBV18 to TRBJ1-5, with TRBD1 matching over 11 bases. Germline V lookup: CDR1 KGHSH, CDR2 LQKENI. This CDR3 spans 15 amino acids. J lost 7 bases, V lost 3 bases, and 5 bases had no gene match.

The gene calls are TRBV5-1 and TRBJ1-1; D remains unclear. V was cut by 6 bases and J by 0 bases, with 12 bases left in between. There are 14 residues in the CDR3. Germline V gene lookup returns CDR1 SGHRS and CDR2 YFSETQ. CDR3 residues: CASMVGVLNTEAFF. As DNA, the CDR3 is TGCGCCAGCATGGTGGGTGTGTTGAACACTGAAGCTTTCTTT.

The table lists this clonotype with a count of one. The chain joins TRBV6-1 to TRBJ1-5, with 9 bases fitting TRBD1. CDR1 is MNHNS, CDR2 SASEGT, per germline. The V and J ends lost 6 bases and 12 bases, in that order; junction bases with no gene match: 12. This CDR3 is 14 amino acids long. The CDR3 DNA follows: TGTGCCAGCAGCCTCCGGACAGGGGTGCCCCACCAGCATTTT. It specifies CASSLRTGVPHQHF.

The chain recombines TRBV7-2 with TRBJ1-5, with D hard to call. The length of the CDR3 is 13 residues. Germline CDR1 SGHTA, CDR2 FQGNSA. V was shortened by 2 bases and J by 5 bases, with 7 bases between the two germline ends. This CDR3 is CASSLYGDQPQHF. The CDR3 nucleotides are TGTGCCAGCAGCTTATATGGGGATCAGCCCCAGCATTTT.

This clonotype came up once. The genes are TRBV5-1 and TRBJ1-1; D is possibly TRBD1 (6 bases). The CDR3 totals 14 residues. The V gene's germline CDR1 is SGHRS and CDR2 YFSETQ. Trimming took 7 bases from V and 5 from J, leaving 18 bases between them. CDR3 region: CASQRTATGTEAFF. The CDR3 DNA reads as TGCGCCAGCCAAAGGACAGCCACGGGGACTGAAGCTTTCTTT.

The V gene is TRBV29-1, the J gene TRBJ1-3, with TRBD1 matching 8 bases. V was pared by 7 bases and J by 3 bases, with 8 bases of the junction left unmatched. This CDR3 is 14 amino acids long. Germline V gene sequence: CDR1 SQVTM, CDR2 ANQGSEA. The CDR3 reads CSAGDRNIGNTIYF. The CDR3 DNA follows: TGCAGCGCTGGGGACAGGAACATTGGAAACACCATATATTTT.

The gene calls are TRBV28 and TRBJ2-7; D gene ambiguous. CDR3 length: 13 residues. V was cut by 3 bases and J by 2 bases, with 8 bases left in between. Germline V gene sequence: CDR1 MDHEN, CDR2 SYDVKM. The CDR3 reads CASSLTRAYEQYF. The CDR3 DNA reads TGTGCCAGCAGTTTGACGCGAGCCTACGAGCAGTACTTC.

The chain carries TRBV7-8 and TRBJ2-7, with D tentatively TRBD2 (5 bases). The V and J ends lost 5 bases and 2 bases respectively, with 13 bases between them. Germline V gene data show CDR1 as SGHVS and CDR2 as FQNEAQ. The CDR3 has 14 amino acids. The CDR3 nucleotides read TGTGCCAGCAGCCCGCAGCCCGGGACCTACGAGCAGTACTTC. It translates to CASSPQPGTYEQYF.

CDR3 DNA sequence: TGTGCCAGTAGCAAGACGGGTTCCTACGAGCAGTACTTC. Translating it yields CASSKTGSYEQYF. The chain links TRBV19 to TRBJ2-7; D is uncertain. This CDR3 has 13 amino acids. Trimming removed 6 bases at V and 1 base at J, with 10 bases between. Germline-derived CDR1 and CDR2 are LNHDA and SQIVND (reference sequence).

This chain uses TRBV2 with TRBJ2-4; D possibly corresponds to TRBD2 (6 bases). Trimming took off 6 bases at V and 6 bases at J, with 18 bases between the two ends. Germline loops: CDR1 SNHLY, CDR2 FYNNEI. The CDR3 covers 15 residues. CDR3 coding DNA: TGTGCCAGCAGCTTGGGACCGAGGGGAGGAAACATTCAGTACTTC. Encoded protein: CASSLGPRGGNIQYF. Full variable domain (missing parts from reference TRBV2 and TRBJ2-4): EPEVTQTPSHQVTQMGQEVILRCVPISNHLYFYWYRQILGQKVEFLVSFYNNEISEKSEIFDDQFSVERPDGSNFTLKIRSTKLEDSAMYFCASSLGPRGGNIQYFGAGTRLSVL.

This chain connects TRBV5-1 to TRBJ2-1; the match to TRBD2 covers 9 bases. Germline lookup yields CDR1 SGHRS and CDR2 YFSETQ. The CDR3 totals 15 residues. J was trimmed by 3 bases and V by 3 bases; bases with no gene match: 4. CDR3 amino acids: CASSSGLADYNEQFF. CDR3 sequence (DNA): TGCGCCAGCAGCTCGGGACTAGCTGACTACAATGAGCAGTTCTTC.